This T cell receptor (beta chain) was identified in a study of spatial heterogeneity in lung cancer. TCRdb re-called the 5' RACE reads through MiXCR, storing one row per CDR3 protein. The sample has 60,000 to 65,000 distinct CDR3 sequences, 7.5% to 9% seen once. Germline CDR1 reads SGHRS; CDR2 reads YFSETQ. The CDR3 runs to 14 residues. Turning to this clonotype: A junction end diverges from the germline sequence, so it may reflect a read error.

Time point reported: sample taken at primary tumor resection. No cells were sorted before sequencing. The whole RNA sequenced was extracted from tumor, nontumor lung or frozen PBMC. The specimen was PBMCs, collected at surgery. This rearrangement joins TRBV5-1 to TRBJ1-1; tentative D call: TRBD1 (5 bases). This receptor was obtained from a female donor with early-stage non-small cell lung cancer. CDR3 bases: TGCGCCAGCAGATCCGAGGCAGGGAACCCTGAAGCTTTCTTT. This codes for CASRSEAGNPEAFF.